This TCR beta chain was captured in a study of T-cell memory formation after mild COVID-19. This clonotype was seen only a few times. What it binds is unknown. The CDR3 totals 15 residues. After removal of 5 bases from V and 2 bases from J, the junction contained 3 bases not matched to a gene. Germline assignment: CDR1 SGHTA and CDR2 FQGNSA. TCRdb re-derived calls from the 5' RACE reads in MiXCR, one entry per CDR3 protein. This sample has approximately 42,000 distinct CDR3 sequences; 6% to 7% occur once, and the top ten carry about 0.8%. General study findings and limits: Prior to infection, memory already included some responding clones, suggesting cross-reactive memory joined. Clones shrinking from day 15 to 85 showed even CD4/CD8 mixes; later expanders tilted CD4+.

Sequencing was performed on PBMCs or a T cell subset sorted from them (not recorded which). This receptor was identified in an adult who had mild COVID-19 (a few samples of this study predate the infection). Cell type and time point are not known. The chain combines TRBV7-2 with TRBJ2-1; 10 bases fit TRBD2. CDR3 sequence: CASSLSGGTYNEQFF. The CDR3 nucleotides read TGTGCCAGCAGCCTTAGCGGGGGGACCTACAATGAGCAGTTCTTC.